A single sample is the source of the 25 T cell receptor beta chains below, sequenced in a study of T cell changes during pregnancy in multiple sclerosis (dated by TCRdb to the late 2010s). Libraries were made using the immunoSEQ multiplex PCR assay. TCRdb's version of the immuneACCESS table is confined to in-frame rearrangements and falls short of the full clone set. An unresolved V gene accounts for under half of the shortfall where checked; the remainder is of unknown origin. For this sample there are 65,000 to 90,000 clones; 85% to 95% appear just once. The top ten clones comprise over 2.5% of the sample. This specimen consisted of peripheral blood, obtained in the third trimester of pregnancy. These receptors came from a female donor in good health, enrolled as a control in a pregnancy study.

This clone showed up just once. The V call is TRBV27, the J call TRBJ2-4; possibly TRBD1 for D (6 bases). V lost 2 bases, J lost 8 bases, and 13 bases lay in between. The CDR3 spans 14 residues. The germline CDR1 and CDR2 sequences are MNHEY and SMNVEV (reference sequence). Here the CDR3 DNA reads TGTGCCAGCAGTTTAGCCCAGGGGCGGTACATTCAGTACTTC. This codes for CASSLAQGRYIQYF.

In DNA, the CDR3 is TGCGCCAGCAGCTTGGGGCTGGGGGGGACCTACGAGCAGTACTTC. Encoded protein: CASSLGLGGTYEQYF. The genes are TRBV5-1 and TRBJ2-7; 7 nucleotides align to TRBD2. Per germline, CDR1 SGHRS and CDR2 YFSETQ. Trimming at V came to 0 bases and at J to 2 bases, leaving 5 bases not matched to a gene. The CDR3 extends over 15 amino acids. Filled out from reference TRBV5-1 and TRBJ2-7, the complete variable domain reads KAGVTQTPRYLIKTRGQQVTLSCSPISGHRSVSWYQQTPGQGLQFLFEYFSETQRNKGNFPGRFSGRQFSNSRSEMNVSTLELGDSALYLCASSLGLGGTYEQYFGPGTRLTVT.

The chain couples TRBV19 to TRBJ2-7, with 11 bases aligning to TRBD1. The CDR3 loop spans 15 amino acids. Germline V gene data show CDR1 as LNHDA and CDR2 as SQIVND (reference sequence). The V segment lost 5 bases and the J segment 5 bases; nucleotides outside the gene matches: 8. CDR3 region: CASSPQDRGHNEQYF. DNA of the CDR3: TGTGCCAGTAGTCCACAGGACAGGGGGCACAACGAGCAGTACTTC.

The V call is TRBV7-9, the J call TRBJ2-7; 10 nucleotides agree with TRBD2. The length of the CDR3 is 16 residues. The V and J ends lost 2 bases and 2 bases, in that order; junction bases with no gene match: 6. Germline V lookup: CDR1 SEHNR, CDR2 FQNEAQ (reference sequence). The CDR3 protein is CASSLYPSGGPYEQYF. DNA of the CDR3: TGTGCCAGCAGCTTATATCCTAGCGGGGGCCCCTACGAGCAGTACTTC.

The chain is built from TRBV7-9 and TRBJ2-7; TRBD2 agrees at 8 bases. The CDR3 sequence is 18 residues long. J gave up 0 bases and V 5 bases, and 15 bases lay outside the gene matches. Germline V gene sequence: CDR1 SEHNR, CDR2 FQNEAQ (reference sequence). In DNA form, the CDR3 reads TGTGCCAGCAGCGCCTTTCCCCGGCGGGAGGATCTCTCCTACGAGCAGTACTTC. The encoded protein is CASSAFPRREDLSYEQYF.

V is TRBV19 and J is TRBJ1-5; D not certain. Germline V CDR1 and CDR2: LNHDA, SQIVND (reference sequence). Trimming pared 0 bases from V and 0 bases from J, leaving 9 bases between. The CDR3 spans 16 residues. This chain's CDR3 is CASSIDRETSNQPQHF. The CDR3 region has the DNA TGTGCCAGTAGTATAGATCGGGAAACTAGCAATCAGCCCCAGCATTTT.

The sample holds one count of this clone. The chain couples TRBV5-1 to TRBJ1-4; D is undetermined. CDR1 is SGHRS and CDR2 is YFSETQ in the germline V gene. This CDR3 region has 14 residues. The V gene lost 1 base and the J gene lost 0 bases, with 4 bases spanning the gap. The CDR3 DNA is TGCGCCAGCAGCTTGCTTGCAACTAATGAAAAACTGTTTTTT. It is translated as CASSLLATNEKLFF.

The V call is TRBV4-1, the J call TRBJ2-1; weak D call: TRBD2 (6 bases). Germline V gene sequence: CDR1 MGHRA, CDR2 YSYEKL. The V and J ends lost 2 bases and 6 bases respectively, with 8 bases between them. The length of the CDR3 is 13 residues. As DNA, the CDR3 is TGCGCCAGCAGCCAACCTAGCGTCAATGAGCAGTTCTTC. It translates to CASSQPSVNEQFF.

This chain uses TRBV6-1 with TRBJ2-7; 7 positions match TRBD2. V lost 4 bases, J lost 3 bases, and 0 bases stayed unmatched. CDR1 and CDR2 from the germline V gene are MNHNS and SASEGT. The CDR3 extends over 12 amino acids. The CDR3 is CASSGDYYEQYF. CDR3 in DNA: TGTGCCAGCAGTGGGGACTACTACGAGCAGTACTTC.

The chain is built from TRBV7-9 and TRBJ1-3; D is undetermined. Between the trimmed V and J ends, which lost 5 bases and 3 bases, there was a span of 5 bases. Germline V gene lookup returns CDR1 SEHNR and CDR2 FQNEAQ (reference sequence). The CDR3 runs to 12 residues. CDR3 protein: CASSPSGNTIYF. DNA for the CDR3: TGTGCCAGCAGCCCGAGTGGAAACACCATATATTTT.

Written as DNA, the CDR3 is TGCGCCAGCAGCTTGGCGTACTCCTACAATGAGCAGTTCTTC. This gives the protein CASSLAYSYNEQFF. This chain connects TRBV5-1 to TRBJ2-1; D call uncertain. The germline V and J ends were trimmed by 0 bases and 0 bases, with 4 bases remaining between them. Germline CDR1 SGHRS, CDR2 YFSETQ. The CDR3 contains 14 residues.

This chain links TRBV6-5 with TRBJ2-1; no reliable D call. V gave up 8 bases and J gave up 7 bases, with 9 bases separating them. The CDR3 has 11 residues. Germline V gene sequence: CDR1 MNHEY, CDR2 SVGAGI. This CDR3 is CASQLKNEQFF. The CDR3 DNA is TGTGCCAGCCAGTTAAAGAATGAGCAGTTCTTC.

The CDR3, as DNA: TGTGCCAGCTCACCGCGGGACAGAGGCTACAATGAGCAGTTCTTC. The encoded protein is CASSPRDRGYNEQFF. This chain connects TRBV18 to TRBJ2-1; maybe TRBD1 (7 bases). V was clipped by 3 bases and J by 3 bases, with 12 bases between them. This CDR3 comprises 15 residues. Germline CDR1 and CDR2: KGHSH and LQKENI.

CDR3 coding DNA: TGTGCCAGCAGTGCGGGACAGGGCCTCTCCTACGAGCAGTACTTC. It is translated as CASSAGQGLSYEQYF. This chain connects TRBV27 to TRBJ2-7; 9 positions match TRBD1. The V and J ends lost 5 bases and 0 bases, in that order; junction bases with no gene match: 5. The CDR3 runs 15 residues. Per the germline V gene, CDR1 is MNHEY and CDR2 is SMNVEV (reference sequence).

V is TRBV2 and J is TRBJ1-5; perhaps TRBD1 as D (6 bases). This CDR3 has 15 residues. From germline, CDR1 is SNHLY and CDR2 FYNNEI. V was clipped by 4 bases and J by 2 bases, with 12 bases between them. The CDR3 DNA follows: TGTGCCAGCAGTGGGGGGACATACGGCAATCAGCCCCAGCATTTT. Residues: CASSGGTYGNQPQHF.

The chain couples TRBV11-3 to TRBJ2-1; TRBD2 aligns across 11 bases. The V gene's germline CDR1 is SGHNT and CDR2 YENEEA. Trimming removed 4 bases from V and 4 bases from J; junction bases left unmatched: 3. This CDR3 has 15 residues. The CDR3 sequence is CASSSGLAGYNEQFF. In DNA form, the CDR3 reads TGTGCCAGCAGCTCCGGACTAGCGGGTTACAATGAGCAGTTCTTC.

The chain has TRBV7-9 and TRBJ2-7; weak D call: TRBD1 (6 bases). This CDR3 is built from 14 residues. Trimming shortened V by 4 bases and J by 0 bases, and 10 bases separated the two germline ends. CDR1 and CDR2 (germline): SEHNR, FQNEAQ (reference sequence). The CDR3 sequence: CASSSMTGSYEQYF. CDR3 DNA sequence: TGTGCCAGCAGCTCCATGACAGGCTCCTACGAGCAGTACTTC. Complete variable domain (other parts from reference TRBV7-9 and TRBJ2-7): DTGVSQNPRHKITKRGQNVTFRCDPISEHNRLYWYRQTLGQGPEFLTYFQNEAQLEKSRLLSDRFSAERPKGSFSTLEIQRTEQGDSAMYLCASSSMTGSYEQYFGPGTRLTVT.

This clone appeared a few times. The rearrangement links TRBV19 to TRBJ2-7; 14 nucleotides align to TRBD2. CDR1 and CDR2 (germline): LNHDA, SQIVND (reference sequence). V was clipped by 5 bases and J by 3 bases; unmatched bases: 9. The CDR3 length is 17 residues. Written as DNA, the CDR3 is TGTGCCAGTAGTGTCTCCTCGGGACTAGCGGGGGTCTACGAGCAGTACTTC. This translates into CASSVSSGLAGVYEQYF.

V gene TRBV7-8 combines with J gene TRBJ2-1, with 11 bases matching TRBD2. The ends lost 4 bases at V and 6 bases at J; junction bases unmatched: 8. CDR3 size: 16 residues. Germline V CDR1 and CDR2: SGHVS, FQNEAQ. DNA for the CDR3: TGTGCCAGCAGCTCGATAGCGGGAGGGCCTCTCAATGAGCAGTTCTTC. Protein sequence: CASSSIAGGPLNEQFF.

The gene calls are TRBV28 and TRBJ1-2; 7 bases map to TRBD1. Per germline, CDR1 MDHEN and CDR2 SYDVKM. The J segment lost 8 bases and the V segment lost 6 bases, leaving 9 bases of the junction unmatched. The CDR3 covers 13 residues. CDR3: CASSLWTGRGYTF. The CDR3 DNA is TGTGCCAGCAGCCTTTGGACAGGCCGGGGCTACACCTTC.

This rearrangement joins TRBV5-4 to TRBJ1-5; no clear D. V lost 2 bases and J 0 bases, leaving 9 bases between the germline ends. Germline V CDR1 and CDR2: SGHNT, YYREEE (reference sequence). This CDR3 has 15 residues. CDR3 residues: CASSFSGFSNQPQHF. The CDR3 DNA reads TGTGCCAGCAGCTTTTCAGGCTTTAGCAATCAGCCCCAGCATTTT.

Remarks on this clone: The identical CDR3 is also encoded by other nucleotide sequences in the sample. The rearrangement joins TRBV6-1 to TRBJ2-5; D not resolved. In germline, CDR1 is MNHNS, CDR2 SASEGT. CDR3 length: 13 residues. The V and J ends lost 0 bases and 2 bases respectively, with 4 bases between them. CDR3 amino acids: CASSEAQQETQYF. The CDR3 coding sequence is TGTGCCAGCAGTGAAGCTCAGCAAGAGACCCAGTACTTC.

The genes are TRBV7-8 and TRBJ1-1, with D perhaps matching TRBD1 (5 bases). Germline CDR1 SGHVS, CDR2 FQNEAQ. This CDR3 has 12 residues. Trimming removed 9 bases at V and 1 base at J, with 9 bases between. The CDR3 nucleotides are TGTGCCAGACTGGGGGGGAACACTGAAGCTTTCTTT. This sequence encodes CARLGGNTEAFF.

The chain employs TRBV21-1 and TRBJ1-2. TRBV21-1 has pseudogene status. This CDR3 region has 17 residues. CDR3 DNA: TGTGCCAGCAGCGTCTACGACTCCCCTGTTTGGATTTTTGGCTACACCTTC. Amino acids: CASSVYDSPVWIFGYTF.

This chain joins TRBV6-1 and TRBJ1-5; a possible D gene is TRBD1 (5 bases). The germline CDR1 and CDR2 sequences are MNHNS and SASEGT. Deletions cut 1 base from V and 7 bases from J, with 11 bases between. The CDR3 covers 14 residues. As DNA, the CDR3 is TGTGCCAGCAGTGAAGTGGGGCTAGGGCAGCCCCAGCATTTT. Protein product: CASSEVGLGQPQHF.